This TCR beta chain was retrieved from a study of blood T cell repertoires in COVID-19. Source study methods: The authors estimated nucleated cell counts from reference gene primer amplification. Clones were read by immunoSEQ multiplex PCR, and TCRdb kept only the in-frame ones, dropping some. V and J calls and clone size are given by that table; D and trimming were obtained from the DNA. The repertoire has 230,000 or so clones, 84% of them found once; the top ten carry 3.4%. Participants came from fewer than 25 US areas, aged roughly 18 to 89 years. CDR3 length: 17 residues. The germline V and J ends were trimmed by 3 bases and 5 bases, with 22 bases remaining between them. The germline V gene has CDR1 LGHDT and CDR2 YNNKEL (reference sequence).

Source material: PBMCs or T cells enriched from blood (not recorded which). The TCR was taken from a man over 45 who had recovered from COVID-19. The chain uses TRBV3-1 (or the pseudogene TRBV3-2) and TRBJ1-1; the D gene is possibly TRBD1 (5 bases). The CDR3 nucleotides are TGTGCCAGCAGCCAGTACCAGGGAGGCCCCCTGGAGACTGAAGCTTTCTTT. Its translation is CASSQYQGGPLETEAFF.